Listed here is a single T cell receptor beta chain. This clonotype was observed a handful of times. No cognate antigen has been identified for it. Within one base of it there is no much larger clone, and no base qualities were kept. The data originate from a study of T cells after yellow fever vaccination (dated by TCRdb to between 2018 and 2021). Regarding the study in general: The SMART-Seq v4 Ultra Low Input RNA kit was used to prepare libraries from fractions with low cell numbers. Bulk TCR alpha and beta repertoires were sequenced longitudinally to track T-cell clones before and after primary and booster YFV17D yellow fever vaccination. Two healthy male donors made up the cohort, one aged 18 to 30 years and the other aged 30 to 40 years. Blood was collected at multiple timepoints before and after primary and secondary immunization, and bulk PBMC replicates and cell subsets were isolated. Findings and caveats that apply to the study as a whole: Only a couple of donors were included in the study, so the extent to which the findings can be generalized is limited. Most clones expanded after primary vaccination (about 96% of CD4 and approximately 90% of CD8) were re-detected after the booster, suggesting that broad memory maintenance occurred. A small fraction of clonotypes appeared in both the CD4 and CD8 compartments, likely as a result of convergent recombination. The secondary T-cell response was found to be weaker but faster than the primary response, with a peak reached on day 5 rather than on day 15. Computational filtering was needed because FACS-sorted repertoires could contain abundant contaminating clonotypes from the bulk population.

The treatment or condition tag for this specimen amounts to: live attenuated yellow fever vaccine strain. Two biological replicates of bulk PBMCs were collected at each blood-draw timepoint. A standard Ficoll-Paque protocol was used to isolate PBMCs from peripheral blood. TriZol was used to extract RNA from bulk PBMCs, from CD4 and CD8 fractions, and from dextramer-positive and dextramer-negative fractions. Taken from cysteine to phenylalanine, the CDR3 has 16 residues. Only the CDR3 portion is preserved as DNA: 48 bases, with reading frame beginning at the first base. V was cut back by 3 bases and J by 3 bases, leaving a gap of 18 bases between them. According to the germline V gene, CDR1 reads KGHSH and CDR2 reads LQKENI. TCR cDNA was synthesized by 5'RACE template switching, which introduced a universal primer site and unique molecular identifiers. Priming of cDNA synthesis was performed from both the TCR alpha and TCR beta constant segments. Two PCR steps were used to amplify libraries, with sample barcodes and sequencing adapters being added in the second step. Sequencing of libraries was performed on Illumina HiSeq 2500 (2x100 bp) or NovaSeq (2x150 bp). From the authors' description of their analysis: MIGEC was used to demultiplex reads and collapse the reads into UMI consensus sequences, and MiXCR was used for V(D)J alignment. Vaccine-responding clonotypes were defined with edgeR using replicate PBMC samples, requiring FDR below 0.01 and a log2 fold change above 5 up to day 15. Bulk clonotypes were assigned CD4 or CD8 identity according to which sequenced CD4 or CD8 repertoire held them at higher abundance. Starting from the raw public reads, TCRdb applied fastp trimming at Q25, assembled clones with MiXCR and retained in-frame beta chains. Rows matching on CDR3 protein sequence are summarized as one entry with the most common DNA and genes. TCRdb's processing, not the study's, gives the V and J calls here. The sample has 400,000 or so distinct CDR3 sequences on record, 11% of them singletons. The ten biggest clones cover around 18% of the sample.

The sequence was obtained from a man aged 18 to 30 who received the YFV17D yellow fever vaccine. The source material was PBMCs, sampled on the day of the first yellow fever vaccination. The chain uses TRBV18 and TRBJ2-7; the best D guess is TRBD2, with 5 bases matching. The DNA is TGTGCCAGCTCACCGGGCCCCGACGCGGGTGACTACGAGCAGTACTTC. Its coded protein is CASSPGPDAGDYEQYF.